A single sample gave rise to the 27 T cell receptor beta chains below, sequenced in a study of T cells in Graves' hyperthyroidism and ophthalmopathy. Amplification yielded TCR beta CDR3 regions, with RNA transcripts as the source. RT-PCR in the first round (using the HTBI primer set) targeted the TCR CDR3. TCRdb re-called the multiplex PCR reads through MiXCR, storing one row per CDR3 protein. The sample has around 570,000 distinct CDR3 sequences, 20% seen once. The sample consisted of blood. The receptor source for this set is a man aged 35 to 55 with Graves' ophthalmopathy.

The rearrangement joins TRBV9 to TRBJ1-1; D gene uncertain. Trimming cost V 0 bases and J 10 bases, with 13 bases left between them. Germline CDR1 is SGDLS and CDR2 is YYNGEE. The CDR3 spans 13 residues. The CDR3: CASSVDPALGAFF. CDR3 bases: TGTGCCAGCAGCGTAGACCCAGCATTGGGAGCTTTCTTT. Based on the CDR3 plus reference TRBV9 and TRBJ1-1, the full variable domain is DSGVTQTPKHLITATGQRVTLRCSPRSGDLSVYWYQQSLDQGLQFLIQYYNGEERAKGNILERFSAQQFPDLHSELNLSSLELGDSALYFCASSVDPALGAFFGQGTRLTVV.

In its sample, this clonotype was seen many times. J is TRBJ1-6 and V is TRBV6-5; 7 bases are a match to TRBD1. CDR1 is MNHEY and CDR2 is SVGAGI in the germline V gene. Trimming removed 2 bases from V and 8 bases from J; junction bases left unmatched: 6. The CDR3 is 15 amino acids. CDR3 nucleotide sequence: TGTGCCAGCAGTTACACTACAGGGGAGGATTCACCCCTCCACTTT. Protein product: CASSYTTGEDSPLHF.

In its sample, this clonotype was seen a few times. The CDR3 DNA follows: TGTGCCAGCAGAATCGTTGGCTCTGGGGCCAACGTCCTGACTTTC. Translation gives CASRIVGSGANVLTF. The chain links TRBV28 to TRBJ2-6; D remains unclear. There are 15 residues in the CDR3. From germline, CDR1 is MDHEN and CDR2 SYDVKM. Trimming shortened V by 6 bases and J by 0 bases, and 9 bases separated the two germline ends.

The rearrangement joins TRBV6-1 to TRBJ1-2; possible D gene TRBD1, 6 bases. V lost 10 bases and J 4 bases, leaving 19 bases between the germline ends. The CDR3 loop spans 14 amino acids. From germline, CDR1 is MNHNS and CDR2 SASEGT. CDR3 bases: TGTGCCACTTCCCCATCGGACAGTATCTATGGCTACACCTTC. Its translation: CATSPSDSIYGYTF.

This clonotype was detected many times. The chain carries TRBV11-2 and TRBJ1-1; D is ambiguous. The CDR3 contains 14 residues. V lost 2 bases to trimming and J lost 3 bases, with 10 bases between them. Germline assignment: CDR1 SGHAT and CDR2 FQNNGV. This CDR3 is CASSLTEADTEAFF. DNA of the CDR3: TGTGCCAGCAGCTTAACGGAAGCGGACACTGAAGCTTTCTTT.

V gene TRBV18 combines with J gene TRBJ1-2, with 8 bases that match TRBD1. This CDR3 is built from 15 residues. Trimming cost V 6 bases and J 5 bases; bases outside gene matches: 11. Germline CDR1 and CDR2: KGHSH and LQKENI. CDR3 sequence reads: CASSPQQDRAYGYTF. CDR3 coding DNA: TGTGCCAGCTCGCCCCAACAGGACAGGGCGTATGGCTACACCTTC.

This clonotype was seen just once. This sequence joins TRBV10-3 and TRBJ2-1; possible D gene TRBD1, 6 bases. The germline gives CDR1 ENHRY, CDR2 SYGVKD. This CDR3 is built from 15 residues. V was trimmed by 8 bases and J by 0 bases, leaving 14 bases between them. CDR3 in DNA: TGTGCCATCCAAGGTAGGGGGAGCTCCTACAATGAGCAGTTCTTC. It yields the protein CAIQGRGSSYNEQFF.

The chain has TRBV7-6 and TRBJ2-5; 11 nucleotides match TRBD2. The V gene end was trimmed by 6 bases and the J gene end by 4 bases; junction bases not matched to a gene: 13. The CDR3 runs 17 residues. Germline V gene data show CDR1 as SGHVS and CDR2 as FNYEAQ. CDR3 loop: CASRFLGLAGLGETQYF. In DNA form, the CDR3 reads TGTGCCAGCAGATTCCTAGGACTAGCGGGCCTGGGAGAGACCCAGTACTTC.

This clonotype was counted many times. The V and J genes are TRBV28 and TRBJ2-3; unclear D gene. Germline V lookup: CDR1 MDHEN, CDR2 SYDVKM. The V end lost 5 bases, the J end lost 8 bases, and 2 bases lay between the germline ends. CDR3 length: 9 amino acids. Here the CDR3 DNA reads TGTGCCAGCAGTAGTACGCAGTATTTT. Amino acids: CASSSTQYF.

This clonotype was seen a handful of times. The rearrangement joins TRBV12-5 to TRBJ2-7, with 7 bases fitting TRBD2. The CDR3 loop spans 17 amino acids. CDR1 is LGHNT and CDR2 is FRNRAP in the germline V gene. With V trimmed by 2 bases and J by 5 bases, 15 bases remained unmatched. CDR3: CASGLRLWREKVDEQYF. In DNA form, the CDR3 reads TGTGCTAGTGGTTTGCGCCTCTGGCGGGAGAAAGTGGACGAGCAGTACTTC.

With respect to this clonotype: A much more abundant neighbour one base away suggests this may be a read error. The CDR3 nucleotides are TGTGCCAGCAGTCAGGGGGGGATGAAAACTGAAGCTTTCTTT. It specifies CASSQGGMKTEAFF. The V call is TRBV28, the J call TRBJ1-1; 7 nucleotides align to TRBD1. Looked up from germline, CDR1 is MDHEN and CDR2 is SYDVKM. The CDR3 extends over 14 amino acids.

The V gene is TRBV7-9, the J gene TRBJ2-3; D gene uncertain. This CDR3 is 12 amino acids long. CDR1 is SEHNR, CDR2 FQNEAQ, per germline (reference sequence). Trimming left V 5 bases short and J 2 bases short, with 5 bases between. The CDR3 bases are TGTGCCAGCAGCACTTACACAGATACGCAGTATTTT. Amino acid sequence: CASSTYTDTQYF.

A few counts support this clonotype. J is TRBJ2-1 and V is TRBV6-1; weak D call: TRBD2 (5 bases). Trimming shortened V by 5 bases and J by 1 base, and 15 bases separated the two germline ends. CDR3 length equals 16 residues. Germline CDR1 and CDR2: MNHNS and SASEGT. The CDR3 loop is CASSHDGGRSYNEQFF. The CDR3 bases are TGTGCCAGCAGTCATGACGGAGGCAGGTCCTACAATGAGCAGTTCTTC.

This chain joins TRBV27 and TRBJ2-1, with 7 bases that match TRBD1. Germline-derived CDR1 and CDR2 are MNHEY and SMNVEV (reference sequence). J was trimmed by 2 bases and V by 7 bases; bases with no gene match: 2. The CDR3 totals 13 residues. The CDR3 loop is CASTDRAYNEQFF. CDR3 sequence (DNA): TGTGCCAGCACCGACAGGGCCTACAATGAGCAGTTCTTC.

Only a few counts were recorded for this clonotype. CDR3 sequence (DNA): TGTGCCAGCAGCTTCCTTGGAGGGAGGGCCACAGATACGCAGTATTTT. This translates into CASSFLGGRATDTQYF. The gene calls are TRBV7-2 and TRBJ2-3, with 7 bases that match TRBD2. This CDR3 spans 16 amino acids. Looked up from germline, CDR1 is SGHTA and CDR2 is FQGNSA. V was pared by 3 bases and J by 2 bases, with 8 bases of the junction left unmatched.

Points on this clonotype: Just one base apart from a much larger clone, this may be a read error. J is TRBJ2-3 and V is TRBV2, with D possibly TRBD2 on 5 matching bases. This CDR3 has 14 residues. Germline loops: CDR1 SNHLY, CDR2 FYNNEI. The DNA of the CDR3 is TGTGCCATCAGTGAATGGCGGGGCACAGATACGCAGTATTTT. Translation gives CAISEWRGTDTQYF.

This clonotype has ten or more counts. The J gene is TRBJ1-1, the V gene TRBV6-1, with 8 bases identical to TRBD1. Germline CDR1 MNHNS, CDR2 SASEGT. V lost 9 bases to trimming and J lost 7 bases; unmatched junction nucleotides: 19. The CDR3 extends over 16 amino acids. CDR3: CASTQVRTGNLREAFF. In nucleotides, the CDR3 is TGTGCCAGTACCCAAGTAAGGACAGGGAATTTACGTGAAGCTTTCTTT.

This clonotype was picked up many times. The rearrangement uses TRBV28 and TRBJ2-7; D is possibly TRBD1 (5 bases). From germline, CDR1 is MDHEN and CDR2 SYDVKM. V lost 4 bases to trimming and J lost 3 bases, with 13 bases between them. This CDR3 is 14 amino acids long. CDR3 nucleotides: TGTGCCAGCAGTTCCCTAATACAGGACTACGAGCAGTACTTC. The encoded protein is CASSSLIQDYEQYF.

The chain uses TRBV5-8 and TRBJ2-4; TRBD2 aligns across 12 bases. The J segment lost 8 bases and the V segment lost 1 base, leaving 4 bases of the junction unmatched. The CDR3 covers 15 residues. Germline CDR1 is SGHTS and CDR2 is YDEGEE. The CDR3 protein is CASSLRPSGRDIQYF. Here the CDR3 DNA reads TGTGCCAGCAGCTTGAGGCCTAGCGGGAGGGACATTCAGTACTTC.

This clonotype has at least ten counts. The CDR3 DNA sequence: TGTGCCAGCAGTTCCCCTGGAGGACTAGCGCACCAAGAGACCCAGTACTTC. It codes for CASSSPGGLAHQETQYF. The genes are TRBV28 and TRBJ2-5, with 9 bases fitting TRBD2. Germline lookup yields CDR1 MDHEN and CDR2 SYDVKM. The CDR3 loop spans 17 amino acids. Unmatched junction bases numbered 9, after V lost 4 bases and J lost 0 bases.

This clonotype was counted ten times or more. The chain links TRBV20-1 to TRBJ2-1; D ambiguous. V shed 4 bases and J shed 5 bases, with 9 bases lying between them. This CDR3 has 12 amino acids. CDR1 DFQATT and CDR2 SNEGSKA come from the germline V gene (reference sequence). The CDR3 nucleotides read TGCAGTGCTAAACCTCAGAACAATGAGCAGTTCTTC. Encoded protein: CSAKPQNNEQFF.

The chain has TRBV20-1 and TRBJ2-7, with 9 bases identical to TRBD2. Per germline, CDR1 DFQATT and CDR2 SNEGSKA (reference sequence). CDR3 length: 15 amino acids. V gave up 1 base and J gave up 3 bases; unmatched junction bases: 7. In nucleotides, the CDR3 is TGCAGTGCTAGAGGTGCGGGGGGGGGGCTCTACGAGCAGTACTTC. This codes for CSARGAGGGLYEQYF.

As concerns this clonotype: A much larger clonotype is one base distant, so this may be a read error. The V gene is TRBV30, the J gene TRBJ2-7, with TRBD2 matching 7 bases. Germline loops: CDR1 GTSNPN, CDR2 SVGIG (reference sequence). CDR3 length: 14 amino acids. With 4 bases clipped from V and 0 bases from J, the junction kept 6 bases outside the gene matches. CDR3 in amino acids: CAWTAGGGSYEQYF. CDR3 coding DNA: TGTGCCTGGACCGCCGGCGGGGGCTCCTACGAGCAGTACTTC.

The rearrangement links TRBV5-5 to TRBJ2-3; D is perhaps TRBD2 (5 bases). V was pared by 5 bases and J by 4 bases, with 20 bases between. This CDR3 is 16 amino acids long. Germline CDR1 reads SGHKS; CDR2 reads YYEKEE (reference sequence). In DNA, the CDR3 is TGTGCCAGCAGTGGCCGGGCCCCGAGGGCCGCAGATACGCAGTATTTT. Translation: CASSGRAPRAADTQYF.

This clonotype came up many times. The genes are TRBV20-1 and TRBJ2-1; the D is unclear. The CDR3 covers 15 residues. The ends were cut back, 6 bases at V and 4 bases at J, with 19 bases in the middle. Per the germline V gene, CDR1 is DFQATT and CDR2 is SNEGSKA (reference sequence). The CDR3 bases are TGCAGTGCGCCTAGACCGTTGTTTAGGTACAATGAGCAGTTCTTC. This codes for CSAPRPLFRYNEQFF.

This clonotype came up many times. V usage is TRBV2 and J usage is TRBJ1-2; D unclear. In germline, CDR1 is SNHLY, CDR2 FYNNEI. Trimming took 3 bases from V and 3 from J, leaving 20 bases between them. This CDR3 is 17 amino acids long. DNA for the CDR3: TGTGCCAGCAGTGATCGTATTCAAAGGACGTCGTACTATGGCTACACCTTC. Translation: CASSDRIQRTSYYGYTF.

This clonotype was picked up a small number of times. This rearrangement joins TRBV7-2 to TRBJ2-1; D may match TRBD1 or TRBD2 (5 bases each). Germline V gives CDR1 SGHTA, CDR2 FQGNSA. The CDR3 runs to 13 residues. Deletions cut 6 bases from V and 5 bases from J, with 11 bases between. CDR3 loop: CASSRGPNNEQFF. For the CDR3, the DNA is TGTGCCAGCAGTCGGGGCCCTAACAATGAGCAGTTCTTC.